The clone carrying this T cell receptor (beta chain) was picked up a small number of times. Its matching antigen is unknown. The data belong to a study of chemoradiotherapy in HPV16-positive cancers. Turning to the study itself: Functional T-cell assays on a couple of HPV16-positive patients' cells defined candidate HPV-specific clones and common TCR motifs.

Sequenced by immunoSEQ multiplex PCR; TCRdb stores in-frame clones only, minus some. Of about 17,000 clones listed, roughly 90% were seen once; the top ten hold 11% to 15%. CDR3 length equals 15 residues. Per the germline V gene, CDR1 is SGHRS and CDR2 is YFSETQ. Trimming removed 0 bases from V and 6 bases from J; junction bases left unmatched: 5. Study results and limitations: During treatment, candidate HPV-specific clones and E7-related motifs expanded in tumor.

The chain is built from TRBV5-1 and TRBJ1-5; 8 positions match TRBD1. This material consisted of blood, taken from a patient who underwent chemoradiotherapy. The TCR was taken from a human donor with HPV-associated anogenital cancer. CDR3 nucleotides: TGCGCCAGCAGCTTGGCTCCAGGGGGCAGTCAGCCCCAGCATTTT. It is translated as CASSLAPGGSQPQHF. The full variable domain, its missing parts supplied by reference TRBV5-1 and TRBJ1-5, is KAGVTQTPRYLIKTRGQQVTLSCSPISGHRSVSWYQQTPGQGLQFLFEYFSETQRNKGNFPGRFSGRQFSNSRSEMNVSTLELGDSALYLCASSLAPGGSQPQHFGDGTRLSIL.